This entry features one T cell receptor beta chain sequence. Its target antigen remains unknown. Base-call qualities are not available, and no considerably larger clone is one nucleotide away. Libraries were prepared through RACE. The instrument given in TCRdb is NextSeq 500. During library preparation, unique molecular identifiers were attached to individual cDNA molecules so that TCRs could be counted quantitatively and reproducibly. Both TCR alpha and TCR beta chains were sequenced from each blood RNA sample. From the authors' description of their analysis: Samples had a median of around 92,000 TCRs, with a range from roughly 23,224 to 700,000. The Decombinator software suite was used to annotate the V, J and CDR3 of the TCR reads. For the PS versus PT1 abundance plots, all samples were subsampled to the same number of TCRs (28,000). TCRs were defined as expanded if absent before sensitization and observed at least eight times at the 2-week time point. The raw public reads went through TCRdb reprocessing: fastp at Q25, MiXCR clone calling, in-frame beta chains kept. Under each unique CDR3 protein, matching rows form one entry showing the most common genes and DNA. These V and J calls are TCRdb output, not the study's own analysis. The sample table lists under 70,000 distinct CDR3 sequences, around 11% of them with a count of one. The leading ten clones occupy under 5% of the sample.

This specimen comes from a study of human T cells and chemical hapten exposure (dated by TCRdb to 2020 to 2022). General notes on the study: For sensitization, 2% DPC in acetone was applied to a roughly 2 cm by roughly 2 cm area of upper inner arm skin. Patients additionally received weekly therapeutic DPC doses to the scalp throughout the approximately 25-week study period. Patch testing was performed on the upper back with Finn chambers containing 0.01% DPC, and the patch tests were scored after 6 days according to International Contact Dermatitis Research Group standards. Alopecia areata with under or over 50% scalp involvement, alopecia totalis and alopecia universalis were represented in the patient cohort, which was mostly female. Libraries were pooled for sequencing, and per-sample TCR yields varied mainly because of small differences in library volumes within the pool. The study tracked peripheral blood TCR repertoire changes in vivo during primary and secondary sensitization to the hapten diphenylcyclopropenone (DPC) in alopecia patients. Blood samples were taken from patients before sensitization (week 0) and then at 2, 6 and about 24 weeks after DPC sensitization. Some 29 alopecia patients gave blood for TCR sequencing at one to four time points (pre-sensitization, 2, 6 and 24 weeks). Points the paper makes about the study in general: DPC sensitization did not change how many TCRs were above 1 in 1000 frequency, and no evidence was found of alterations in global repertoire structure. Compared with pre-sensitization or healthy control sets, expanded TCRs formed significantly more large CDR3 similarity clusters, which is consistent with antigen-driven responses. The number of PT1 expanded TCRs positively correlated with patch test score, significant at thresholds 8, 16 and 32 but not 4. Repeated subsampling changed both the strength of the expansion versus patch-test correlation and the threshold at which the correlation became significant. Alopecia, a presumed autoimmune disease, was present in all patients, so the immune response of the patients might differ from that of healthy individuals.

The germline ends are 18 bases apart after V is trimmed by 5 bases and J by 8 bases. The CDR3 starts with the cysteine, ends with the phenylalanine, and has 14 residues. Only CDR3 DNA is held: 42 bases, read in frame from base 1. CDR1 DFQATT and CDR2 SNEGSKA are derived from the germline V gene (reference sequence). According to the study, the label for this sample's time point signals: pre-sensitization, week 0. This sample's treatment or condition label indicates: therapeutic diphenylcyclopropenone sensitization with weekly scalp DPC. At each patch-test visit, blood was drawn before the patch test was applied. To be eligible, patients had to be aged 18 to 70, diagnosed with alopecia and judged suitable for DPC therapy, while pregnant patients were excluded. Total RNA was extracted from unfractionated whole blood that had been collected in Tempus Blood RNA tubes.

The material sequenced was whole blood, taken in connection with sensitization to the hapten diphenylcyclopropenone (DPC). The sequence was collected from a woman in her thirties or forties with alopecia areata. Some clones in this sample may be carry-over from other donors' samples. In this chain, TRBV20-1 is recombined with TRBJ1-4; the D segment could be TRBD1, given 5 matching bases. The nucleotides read TGCAGTGCTCCCGGACATACCCCAGGGGAAAAACTGTTTTTT. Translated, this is CSAPGHTPGEKLFF.